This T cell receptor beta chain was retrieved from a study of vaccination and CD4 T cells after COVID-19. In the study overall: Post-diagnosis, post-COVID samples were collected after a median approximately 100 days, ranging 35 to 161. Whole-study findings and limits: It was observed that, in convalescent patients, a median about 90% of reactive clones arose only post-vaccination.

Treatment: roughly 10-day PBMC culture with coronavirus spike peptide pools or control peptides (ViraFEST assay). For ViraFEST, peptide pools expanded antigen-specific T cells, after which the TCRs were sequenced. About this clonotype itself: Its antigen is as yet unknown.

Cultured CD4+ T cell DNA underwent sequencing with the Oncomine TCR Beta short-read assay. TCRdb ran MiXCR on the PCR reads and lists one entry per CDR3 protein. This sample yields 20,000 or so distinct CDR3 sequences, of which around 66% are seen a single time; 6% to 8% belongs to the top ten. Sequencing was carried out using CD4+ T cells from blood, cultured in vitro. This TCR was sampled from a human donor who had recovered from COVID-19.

CDR3 bases: TGTGCCAGAAGGGAGGGGGACTCTGGAAACACCATATATTTT. Translating it yields CARREGDSGNTIYF. The rearrangement links TRBV12-3 or TRBV12-4 to TRBJ1-3, with D perhaps matching TRBD1 (6 bases). The CDR3 has 14 amino acids. The V gene lost 9 bases and the J gene lost 0 bases, with 12 bases spanning the gap.